This TCR beta chain comes out of a study of T cell responses to AZD1222 COVID-19 vaccine. Overall study: Investigators merged groups given second doses at roughly 4 or roughly 12 weeks.

Study conclusions and caveats: A mostly white British donor set with more females was recruited, and clonal diversity was possibly underestimated. The peak T cell response came first, and repertoires were sampled only after it. When two AZD1222 doses had been given, Spike-specific TCR breadth and depth rose.

The V and J ends lost 1 base and 4 bases, in that order; junction bases with no gene match: 8. Germline V gene lookup returns CDR1 SGHTA and CDR2 FQGNSA. This CDR3 comprises 17 residues. Using immunoSEQ multiplex PCR, the repertoire was profiled, and TCRdb retains in-frame clones only, with some absent. The table lists 110,000 or so clones, around nine tenths of them singletons. In the case of this clone: The antigen is unknown.

The receptor's source is an adult in good health. The chain employs TRBV7-2 and TRBJ2-5, with 11 bases matching TRBD2. The source material was peripheral blood, sampled on day 0 of AZD1222 vaccination. In DNA form, the CDR3 reads TGTGCCAGCAGCTTAGGTAGCGGGAGGGCCCGTGGAGAGACCCAGTACTTC. Encoded protein: CASSLGSGRARGETQYF.